Each of the 10 T cell receptor beta chains below was sequenced from the same sample in a study of blood T cells in healthy people across ages. The second PCR ran about 6 to 12 cycles with a sample-barcoded 5' primer and J-beta primers. TCRdb re-called the 5' RACE reads through MiXCR, storing one row per CDR3 protein. The table lists around 970,000 distinct CDR3 sequences, 51% of them singletons. Sequencing used blood. The origin of the receptors is an older woman in good health.

V usage is TRBV27 and J usage is TRBJ1-5, with D uncertain. The germline V gene encodes CDR1 MNHEY and CDR2 SMNVEV (reference sequence). Trimming removed 1 base at V and 0 bases at J, with 4 bases between. CDR3 length: 14 amino acids. CDR3 bases: TGTGCCAGCAGTTTATTTACTAGCAATCAGCCCCAGCATTTT. It codes for CASSLFTSNQPQHF.

The V and J genes are TRBV9 and TRBJ2-7; 9 nucleotides line up with TRBD2. There are 16 residues in the CDR3. Looked up from germline, CDR1 is SGDLS and CDR2 is YYNGEE. Trimming cost V 2 bases and J 4 bases; bases outside gene matches: 10. CDR3 DNA sequence: TGTGCCAGCAGCGTGGGCCGGACTAGCGAGAATTACGAGCAGTACTTC. Translating gives CASSVGRTSENYEQYF.

This chain connects TRBV7-2 to TRBJ2-7; 8 bases align to TRBD1. J lost 6 bases, V lost 5 bases, and 12 bases had no gene match. Germline V CDR1 and CDR2: SGHTA, FQGNSA. The CDR3 extends over 15 amino acids. The CDR3 is CASSTQTGEVGEQYF. The CDR3 region has the DNA TGTGCCAGCAGCACTCAGACAGGGGAGGTCGGCGAGCAGTACTTC.

The V and J genes are TRBV3-1 and TRBJ2-1; the D gene is possibly TRBD1 (5 bases). CDR3 length: 14 residues. CDR1 is LGHDT and CDR2 is YNNKEL in the germline V gene (reference sequence). The ends were cut back, 1 base at V and 7 bases at J, with 11 bases in the middle. The CDR3 here is CASSQAGHVNEQFF. DNA of the CDR3: TGTGCCAGCAGCCAAGCCGGACACGTGAATGAGCAGTTCTTC.

In DNA, the CDR3 is TGTGCCAGCAGGTTTAGACAGGGGAAGAGTGATGGCTACACCTTC. Its translation is CASRFRQGKSDGYTF. The chain combines TRBV6-8 with TRBJ1-2, with 8 positions matching TRBD1. The germline V gene encodes CDR1 MNHGY and CDR2 SAAAGT. The CDR3 totals 15 residues. V lost 6 bases, J lost 6 bases, and 12 bases stayed unmatched.

This clonotype was observed a few times. J is TRBJ2-7 and V is TRBV3-1, with 7 bases that match TRBD2. V shed 4 bases and J 2 bases; nucleotides not matched to a gene: 14. The germline V gene encodes CDR1 LGHDT and CDR2 YNNKEL (reference sequence). The CDR3 consists of 17 residues. For the CDR3, the DNA is TGTGCCAGCAGCCCCCGGGGGGTAGGACTGGGTGCCTACGAGCAGTACTTC. Amino acid sequence: CASSPRGVGLGAYEQYF.

The J gene is TRBJ2-7, the V gene TRBV11-3, with a possible D match to TRBD2 (6 bases). This CDR3 is 14 amino acids long. From germline, CDR1 is SGHNT and CDR2 YENEEA. V was trimmed by 2 bases and J by 6 bases, leaving 14 bases between them. DNA for the CDR3: TGTGCCAGCAGCTTACGGGGGAGAGTATCCGAGCAGTACTTC. Protein product: CASSLRGRVSEQYF.

Concerning this clonotype: This could be a read error, since a much larger clone is one nucleotide away. V and J are TRBV7-2 and TRBJ1-1, with a weak D call TRBD1 (5 bases). This CDR3 is built from 14 residues. In germline, CDR1 is SGHTA, CDR2 FQGNSA. V was pared by 2 bases and J by 8 bases, with 15 bases between. CDR3 loop: CASSLKRTNGEAFF. CDR3 coding DNA: TGTGCCAGCAGCTTAAAAAGGACAAATGGGGAAGCTTTCTTT.

The rearrangement joins TRBV29-1 to TRBJ2-1, with D perhaps TRBD2 (5 bases). This CDR3 region has 13 residues. With 4 bases removed from V and 4 bases from J, the gap between germline ends came to 11 bases. Germline V gene data show CDR1 as SQVTM and CDR2 as ANQGSEA. The CDR3 loop is CSVAWGDYNEQFF. For the CDR3, the DNA is TGCAGCGTTGCTTGGGGAGATTACAATGAGCAGTTCTTC.

The V gene is TRBV6-6, the J gene TRBJ2-1; D may be TRBD2 (6 bases). V was shortened by 7 bases and J by 6 bases, with 19 bases between the two germline ends. The CDR3 has 15 residues. From germline, CDR1 is MNHNY and CDR2 SVGAGI (reference sequence). DNA for the CDR3: TGTGCCAGCAAGGGGTCTGGGGCGGGGCTCAATGAGCAGTTCTTC. Its protein product is CASKGSGAGLNEQFF.